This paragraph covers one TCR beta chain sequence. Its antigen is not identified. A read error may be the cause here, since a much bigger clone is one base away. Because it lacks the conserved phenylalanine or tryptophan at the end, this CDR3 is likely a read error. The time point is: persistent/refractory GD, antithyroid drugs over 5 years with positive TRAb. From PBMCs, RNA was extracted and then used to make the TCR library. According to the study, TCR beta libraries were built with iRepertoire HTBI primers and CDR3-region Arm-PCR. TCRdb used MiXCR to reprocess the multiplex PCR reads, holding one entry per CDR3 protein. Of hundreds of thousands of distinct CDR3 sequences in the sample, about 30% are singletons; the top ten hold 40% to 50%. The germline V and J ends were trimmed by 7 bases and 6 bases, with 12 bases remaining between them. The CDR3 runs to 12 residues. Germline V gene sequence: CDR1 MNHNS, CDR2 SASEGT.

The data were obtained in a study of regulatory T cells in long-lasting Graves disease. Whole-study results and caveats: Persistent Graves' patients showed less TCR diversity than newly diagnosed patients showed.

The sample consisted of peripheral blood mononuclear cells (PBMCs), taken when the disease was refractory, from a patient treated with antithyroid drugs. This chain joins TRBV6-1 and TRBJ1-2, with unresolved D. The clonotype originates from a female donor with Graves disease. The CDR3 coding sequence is TGTGCCAGCAAGGTGATTGGGGATGGCTACACCTCC. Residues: CASKVIGDGYTS.